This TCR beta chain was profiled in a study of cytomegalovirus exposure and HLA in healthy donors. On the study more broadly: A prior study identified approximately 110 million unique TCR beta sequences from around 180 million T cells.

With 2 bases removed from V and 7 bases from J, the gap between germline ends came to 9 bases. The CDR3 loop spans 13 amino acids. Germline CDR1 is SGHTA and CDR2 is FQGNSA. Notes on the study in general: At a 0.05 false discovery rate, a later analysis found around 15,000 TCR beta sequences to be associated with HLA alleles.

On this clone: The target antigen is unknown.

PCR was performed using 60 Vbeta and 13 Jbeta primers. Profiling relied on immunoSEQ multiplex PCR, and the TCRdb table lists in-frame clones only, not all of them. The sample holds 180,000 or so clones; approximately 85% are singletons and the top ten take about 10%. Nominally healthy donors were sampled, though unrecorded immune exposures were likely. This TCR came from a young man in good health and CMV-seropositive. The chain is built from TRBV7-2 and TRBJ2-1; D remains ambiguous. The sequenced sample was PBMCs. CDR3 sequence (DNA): TGTGCCAGCAGCTTATTTCATGAGAATGAGCAGTTCTTC. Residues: CASSLFHENEQFF.